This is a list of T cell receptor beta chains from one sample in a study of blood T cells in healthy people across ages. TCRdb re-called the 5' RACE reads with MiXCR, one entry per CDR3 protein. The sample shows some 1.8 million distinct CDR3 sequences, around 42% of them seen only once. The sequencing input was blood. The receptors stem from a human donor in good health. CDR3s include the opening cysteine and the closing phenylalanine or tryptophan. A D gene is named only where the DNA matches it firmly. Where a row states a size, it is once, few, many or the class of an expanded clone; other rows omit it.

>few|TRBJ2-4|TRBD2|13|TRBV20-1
TGCAGTGCTAGAGATTCACTAGCGGGTGAGCAGTACTTC
CSARDSLAGEQYF
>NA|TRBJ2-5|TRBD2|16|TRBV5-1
TGCGCCAGCAGCTTTATTCCCGGGACTAGCCAAGAGACCCAGTACTTC
CASSFIPGTSQETQYF
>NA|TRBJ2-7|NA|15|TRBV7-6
TGTGCCAGCAGCCCTACGAGTGAGGTTTCTTACGAGCAGTACTTC
CASSPTSEVSYEQYF
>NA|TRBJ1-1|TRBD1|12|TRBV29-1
TGCAGCGTTGAGAGGGGGCGGACTGAAGCTTTCTTT
CSVERGRTEAFF
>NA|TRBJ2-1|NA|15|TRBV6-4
TGTGCCAGCAGTGACGGTTGGGGGGCTTCCAATGAGCAGTTCTTC
CASSDGWGASNEQFF
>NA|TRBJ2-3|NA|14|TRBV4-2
TGTGCCAGCAGCCAAGAGAAACTGACAGATACGCAGTATTTT
CASSQEKLTDTQYF
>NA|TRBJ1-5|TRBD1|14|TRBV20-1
TGCAGTGCAATCAACCCACAGGGGACGGAGCCCCAGCATTTT
CSAINPQGTEPQHF
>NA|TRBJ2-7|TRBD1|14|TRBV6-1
TGTGCCAGCAGTGGCCGGGACAGGGCTTACGAGCAGTACTTC
CASSGRDRAYEQYF
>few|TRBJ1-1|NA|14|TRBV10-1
TGCGCCAGCAGATACAGGGATCTTGAAACTGAAGCTTTCTTT
CASRYRDLETEAFF
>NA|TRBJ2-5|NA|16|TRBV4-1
TGCGCCAGCAGCCAAGAAGGAAGGTTCCTCCAAGAGACCCAGTACTTC
CASSQEGRFLQETQYF
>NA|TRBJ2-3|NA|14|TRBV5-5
TGTGCCAGCAGTTCAGCGGTCAGCACAGATACGCAGTATTTT
CASSSAVSTDTQYF
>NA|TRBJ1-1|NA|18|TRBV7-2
TGTGCCAGCACACTAGACTGGGGATGGGGGATAGGGAACACTGAAGCTTTCTTT
CASTLDWGWGIGNTEAFF
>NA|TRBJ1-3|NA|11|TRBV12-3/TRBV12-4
TGTGCCAGCAGGCCGGAAAACACCATATATTTT
CASRPENTIYF
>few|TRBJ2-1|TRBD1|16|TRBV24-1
TGTGCCACCAGTGACCTACAGGGGGCTAACTACAATGAGCAGTTCTTC
CATSDLQGANYNEQFF
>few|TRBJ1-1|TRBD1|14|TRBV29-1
TGCAGCGTTGAAGGGACAGGGGAGGTCACTGAAGCTTTCTTT
CSVEGTGEVTEAFF
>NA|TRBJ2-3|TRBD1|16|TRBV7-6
TGTGCCAGCAGCTTAGGCATGCGAGGGGGCCAAGATACGCAGTATTTT
CASSLGMRGGQDTQYF
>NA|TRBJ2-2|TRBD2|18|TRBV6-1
TGTGCCAGCAGCAGAGGGACTAGCGGGGGGGGAAACACCGGGGAGCTGTTTTTT
CASSRGTSGGGNTGELFF
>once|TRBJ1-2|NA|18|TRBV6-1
TGTGCCAGCAGGCGTTCCTTACGGGGGGCAGGTGTCTTGTATGGCTACACCTTC
CASRRSLRGAGVLYGYTF
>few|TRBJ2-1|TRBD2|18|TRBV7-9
TGTGCCAGCAGCTTACCATTACTAGCGGGGCTCTCCTACAATGAGCAGTTCTTC
CASSLPLLAGLSYNEQFF
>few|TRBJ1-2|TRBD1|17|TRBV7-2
TGTGCCAGCAGCTTAGCGGCAGGGGGCGCTTCGAACTATGGCTACACCTTC
CASSLAAGGASNYGYTF
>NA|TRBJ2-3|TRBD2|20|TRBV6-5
TGTGCCAGCAGTTACCTGAGGGGGATAGCGGGAGTAATCAGCACAGATACGCAGTATTTT
CASSYLRGIAGVISTDTQYF
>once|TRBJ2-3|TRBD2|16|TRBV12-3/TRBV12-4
TGTGCCAGCAGTATGCCGGGACTAGCGGGAGGAGATGCGCAGTATTTT
CASSMPGLAGGDAQYF
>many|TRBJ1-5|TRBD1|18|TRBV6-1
TGTGCCAGCAGCACCTATCAATTCAGGGGGTCAGGCAATCAGCCCCAGCATTTT
CASSTYQFRGSGNQPQHF
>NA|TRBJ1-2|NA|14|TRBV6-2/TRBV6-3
TGTGCCAGCAGTTACGTTGGGACGGCCCATGGCTACACCTTC
CASSYVGTAHGYTF
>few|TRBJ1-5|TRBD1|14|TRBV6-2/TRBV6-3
TGTGCCAGCAGTTCACGACAGGGTTCCCAGCCCCAGCATTTT
CASSSRQGSQPQHF
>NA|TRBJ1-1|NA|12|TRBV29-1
TGCTGCGCCAGGTCGGGTTCAACTGAAGCTTTCTTT
CCARSGSTEAFF
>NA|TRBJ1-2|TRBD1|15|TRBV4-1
TGCGCCAGCAGCCAAACATACGGACAGGGCTATGGCTACACCTTC
CASSQTYGQGYGYTF
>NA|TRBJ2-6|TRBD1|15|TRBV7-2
TGTGCCAGCAGCCCAGGGGGCGGTGGGGCCAACGTCCGGACTTTC
CASSPGGGGANVRTF
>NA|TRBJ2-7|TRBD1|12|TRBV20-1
TGCAGGGCTTGGACAGGCCTCTACGAGCAGTACTTC
CRAWTGLYEQYF
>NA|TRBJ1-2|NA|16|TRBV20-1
TGCAGTGCTAGAGTGCGGCCAGGGGAGGGTAATGATGGCTACACCTTC
CSARVRPGEGNDGYTF
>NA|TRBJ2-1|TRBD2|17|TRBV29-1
TGCAGCGTTGTCTTCACTAGCGGGGGCCCTTCCTACAATGAGCAGTTCTTC
CSVVFTSGGPSYNEQFF
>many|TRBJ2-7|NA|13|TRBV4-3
TGTGCCAGCAGTCAGGACACCTCCTACGAGCAGTACTTC
CASSQDTSYEQYF
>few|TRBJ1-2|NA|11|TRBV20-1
TGCAGTGCCAGGATTAACTATGGCTACACCTTC
CSARINYGYTF
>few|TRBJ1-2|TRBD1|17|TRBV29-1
TGCAGCGTTGTATGGGTCCGGACAGGGGGCGATTACTATGGCTACACCTTC
CSVVWVRTGGDYYGYTF
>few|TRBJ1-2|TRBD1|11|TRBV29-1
TGCAGCGTTGATTCGACAGGGACCTACACCTTC
CSVDSTGTYTF
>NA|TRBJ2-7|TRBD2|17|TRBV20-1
TGCAGTGCTAGAGATAGAAGACTAGCAGGATCCTCCTACGAGCAGTACTTC
CSARDRRLAGSSYEQYF
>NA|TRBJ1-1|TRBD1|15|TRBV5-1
TGCGCCAGCAGCTTCAGCCCGGGACAGGGGACTGAAGCTTTCTTT
CASSFSPGQGTEAFF
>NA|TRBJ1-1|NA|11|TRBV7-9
TGTGCCAGCAGCCCCGGTCTTGAAGCTTTCTTT
CASSPGLEAFF
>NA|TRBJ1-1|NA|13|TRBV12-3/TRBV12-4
TGTGCCAGCAGTTTCCGGGGTCAGACTGAAGTTTTCTTT
CASSFRGQTEVFF
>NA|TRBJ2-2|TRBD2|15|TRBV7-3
TGTGCCAGCAGCTCGGGACTACCGGCCACCGGGGAGCTGTTTTTT
CASSSGLPATGELFF
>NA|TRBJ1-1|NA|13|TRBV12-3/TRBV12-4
TGTGTCAGCAGCCTCGGACCCTTCGAGATAGCTTTCTTT
CVSSLGPFEIAFF
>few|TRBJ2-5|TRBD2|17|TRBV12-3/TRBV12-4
TGTGCCAGCAGTTTAACCCCCCGGGGGGTCACCTGGGAGACCCAGTACTTC
CASSLTPRGVTWETQYF
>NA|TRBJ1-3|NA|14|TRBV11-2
TGTGCCAGCAGCTCACTCAGCTCTGGAAACACCATATATTTT
CASSSLSSGNTIYF
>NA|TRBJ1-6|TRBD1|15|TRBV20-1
TGCAGTGCTAGAGAGGGGGGACAGGGTGAATCACCCCTCCACTTT
CSAREGGQGESPLHF
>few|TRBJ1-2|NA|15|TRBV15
TGTGCCACCAGCAGAGTTCCGGGCTCCAGCTATGGCTACACCTTC
CATSRVPGSSYGYTF